The 21 T cell receptor beta chains given below trace back to one sample, sequenced in a study of identical twins. TCRdb used MiXCR to reprocess the 5' RACE reads, holding one entry per CDR3 protein. The sample carries 540,000 or so distinct CDR3 sequences, 20% to 25% recorded once. This same sample was also part of a study on yellow fever vaccine responses in identical twins.

Material for sequencing was CD4+ T cells sorted from blood. The origin of the receptors is a woman aged 18-29 years in good health.

This clonotype was detected a few times. The V call is TRBV20-1, the J call TRBJ2-2; D gene ambiguous. V lost 1 base and J 1 base, leaving 7 bases between the germline ends. Germline lookup yields CDR1 DFQATT and CDR2 SNEGSKA (reference sequence). This CDR3 is 14 amino acids long. CDR3 sequence reads: CSARAPGNTGELFF. In DNA form, the CDR3 reads TGCAGTGCTAGAGCCCCGGGGAACACCGGGGAGCTGTTTTTT.

This clonotype has ten or more counts. The chain links TRBV20-1 to TRBJ2-7; TRBD1 might be the D (6 bases). Deletions cut 3 bases from V and 1 base from J, with 10 bases between. CDR1 DFQATT and CDR2 SNEGSKA come from the germline V gene (reference sequence). This CDR3 is 13 amino acids long. The CDR3 DNA follows: TGCAGTGCTAGGCGTCAGGGGTCCTACGAGCAGTACTTC. Translated: CSARRQGSYEQYF.

Only a few counts were recorded for this clonotype. The chain employs TRBV3-1 and TRBJ1-1; D is undetermined. Germline CDR1 and CDR2: LGHDT and YNNKEL (reference sequence). The CDR3 extends over 14 amino acids. V was trimmed by 0 bases and J by 5 bases, leaving 10 bases between them. The chain's CDR3 is CASSQDRRATEAFF. CDR3 nucleotide sequence: TGTGCCAGCAGCCAAGATCGACGGGCAACTGAAGCTTTCTTT.

The chain carries TRBV20-1 and TRBJ2-1; D remains unclear. This CDR3 spans 10 amino acids. Trimming removed 0 bases at V and 15 bases at J, with 9 bases between. The germline V gene encodes CDR1 DFQATT and CDR2 SNEGSKA (reference sequence). The CDR3 DNA reads TGCAGTGCTAGAGACATTGAACCGTTCTTC. Translated, it gives CSARDIEPFF.

This chain connects TRBV5-1 to TRBJ2-1, with a possible D match to TRBD2 (5 bases). This CDR3 is built from 14 residues. Trimming removed 4 bases at V and 4 bases at J, with 12 bases between. Germline CDR1 is SGHRS and CDR2 is YFSETQ. CDR3 bases: TGCGCCAGCAGCCCCTCCCCGGGATACAATGAGCAGTTCTTC. Protein sequence: CASSPSPGYNEQFF. Full variable domain (remainder filled in from reference TRBV5-1 and TRBJ2-1): KAGVTQTPRYLIKTRGQQVTLSCSPISGHRSVSWYQQTPGQGLQFLFEYFSETQRNKGNFPGRFSGRQFSNSRSEMNVSTLELGDSALYLCASSPSPGYNEQFFGPGTRLTVL.

The chain recombines TRBV10-3 with TRBJ2-7, with D unresolved. The CDR3 length is 12 residues. The V end lost 3 bases, the J end lost 2 bases, and 5 bases lay between the germline ends. Germline CDR1 is ENHRY and CDR2 is SYGVKD. CDR3 in amino acids: CAISDFPYEQYF. The CDR3 DNA sequence: TGTGCCATCAGTGACTTTCCCTACGAGCAGTACTTC.

The chain carries TRBV10-3 and TRBJ1-4; 9 bases agree with TRBD1. The J segment lost 6 bases and the V segment lost 0 bases, leaving 2 bases of the junction unmatched. Per germline, CDR1 ENHRY and CDR2 SYGVKD. The CDR3 consists of 15 residues. The CDR3 region has the DNA TGTGCCATCAGTGAGTCGGACAGGGGAGATGAAAAACTGTTTTTT. Its translation: CAISESDRGDEKLFF.

The rearrangement uses TRBV4-1 and TRBJ1-1; D is possibly TRBD1 (5 bases). The germline V gene has CDR1 MGHRA and CDR2 YSYEKL. Trimming cost V 8 bases and J 1 base, with 14 bases left between them. The CDR3 covers 14 residues. CDR3: CASAKGEANTEAFF. CDR3 in DNA: TGCGCCAGCGCCAAAGGGGAGGCGAACACTGAAGCTTTCTTT.

The chain combines TRBV18 with TRBJ2-5, with a weak D call TRBD1 (6 bases). Germline CDR1 KGHSH, CDR2 LQKENI. The CDR3 is 16 amino acids. Trimming took off 6 bases at V and 5 bases at J, with 22 bases between the two ends. As DNA, the CDR3 is TGTGCCAGCTCCCAACCACCCAGGGACAAGGGCGAGACCCAGTACTTC. Amino acid sequence: CASSQPPRDKGETQYF. The full variable domain, with the rest looked up from reference TRBV18 and TRBJ2-5, is NAGVMQNPRHLVRRRGQEARLRCSPMKGHSHVYWYRQLPEEGLKFMVYLQKENIIDESGMPKERFSAEFPKEGPSILRIQQVVRGDSAAYFCASSQPPRDKGETQYFGPGTRLLVL.

This clonotype was recorded only once. The chain couples TRBV3-1 to TRBJ2-1; D unclear. Germline V gives CDR1 LGHDT, CDR2 YNNKEL (reference sequence). This CDR3 spans 16 amino acids. Trimming removed 1 base at V and 0 bases at J, with 10 bases between. This CDR3 is CASSQAVLSSYNEQFF. For the CDR3, the DNA is TGTGCCAGCAGCCAAGCAGTCTTGAGCTCCTACAATGAGCAGTTCTTC.

The chain has TRBV12-3 or TRBV12-4 and TRBJ1-1; no clear D gene. V lost 4 bases to trimming and J lost 0 bases, with 12 bases between them. The CDR3 has 15 residues. CDR3 in amino acids: CASSYRTAVNTEAFF. The CDR3 nucleotides read TGTGCCAGCAGTTACCGGACCGCGGTGAACACTGAAGCTTTCTTT.

This clonotype was observed at least ten times. CDR3 in DNA: TGTGCCAGCAGCCAAGGTGGAGCGGTCCTTTCCTACAATGAGCAGTTCTTC. Protein: CASSQGGAVLSYNEQFF. The chain recombines TRBV3-1 with TRBJ2-1; D is perhaps TRBD2 (5 bases). The germline CDR1 and CDR2 sequences are LGHDT and YNNKEL (reference sequence). V was clipped by 1 base and J by 1 base, with 14 bases between them. The CDR3 is made up of 17 amino acids.

Only a few counts were recorded for this clonotype. The V call is TRBV29-1, the J call TRBJ2-1; TRBD2 matches 13 bases. Trimming took 1 base from V and 6 from J; bases not matched to a gene: 6. This CDR3 has 16 amino acids. The germline V gene encodes CDR1 SQVTM and CDR2 ANQGSEA. In DNA form, the CDR3 reads TGCAGCGTTGAAGGGACTAGCGGGAGTAAAGGCAATGAGCAGTTCTTC. Amino acids: CSVEGTSGSKGNEQFF.

The sample holds a few counts of this clonotype. The V call is TRBV20-1, the J call TRBJ2-2; no definite D call. This CDR3 has 12 amino acids. V lost 1 base and J 5 bases, leaving 5 bases between the germline ends. From germline, CDR1 is DFQATT and CDR2 SNEGSKA (reference sequence). The CDR3 DNA follows: TGCAGTGCTAGAGCCCGGACCGGGGAGCTGTTTTTT. It translates to CSARARTGELFF.

This clonotype came up a few times. The chain employs TRBV5-1 and TRBJ2-1, with 11 bases fitting TRBD2. The germline V gene has CDR1 SGHRS and CDR2 YFSETQ. Trimming cost V 3 bases and J 0 bases; bases outside gene matches: 8. The CDR3 loop spans 18 amino acids. CDR3 residues: CASSSNVAGGFSYNEQFF. CDR3 sequence (DNA): TGCGCCAGCAGCTCGAATGTAGCGGGAGGGTTCTCCTACAATGAGCAGTTCTTC. Complete variable domain (other parts from reference TRBV5-1 and TRBJ2-1): KAGVTQTPRYLIKTRGQQVTLSCSPISGHRSVSWYQQTPGQGLQFLFEYFSETQRNKGNFPGRFSGRQFSNSRSEMNVSTLELGDSALYLCASSSNVAGGFSYNEQFFGPGTRLTVL.

This sequence joins TRBV6-1 and TRBJ2-5; a possible D gene is TRBD1 (6 bases). Per the germline V gene, CDR1 is MNHNS and CDR2 is SASEGT. V gave up 2 bases and J gave up 9 bases, with 7 bases separating them. This CDR3 has 11 residues. The CDR3 sequence: CASSEKGAQYF. DNA of the CDR3: TGTGCCAGCAGTGAAAAGGGGGCCCAGTACTTC.

This clonotype was counted many times. J is TRBJ2-5 and V is TRBV20-1; D is undetermined. Germline CDR1 and CDR2: DFQATT and SNEGSKA (reference sequence). CDR3 length equals 11 residues. Trimming shortened V by 3 bases and J by 5 bases, and 7 bases separated the two germline ends. CDR3 DNA: TGCAGTGCTAGTAACGCGGAGACCCAGTACTTC. Protein sequence: CSASNAETQYF.

This clonotype was counted between two and nine times. The chain has TRBV12-3 or TRBV12-4 and TRBJ1-1; no reliable D call. V shed 0 bases and J shed 4 bases, with 9 bases lying between them. This CDR3 contains 14 residues. This CDR3 is CASSLALGPTEAFF. The CDR3 DNA sequence: TGTGCCAGCAGTTTAGCGCTAGGGCCCACTGAAGCTTTCTTT.

The chain carries TRBV7-9 and TRBJ2-2; no clear D. The CDR3 sequence is 14 residues long. V was trimmed by 4 bases and J by 2 bases, leaving 8 bases between them. Germline CDR1 reads SEHNR; CDR2 reads FQNEAQ (reference sequence). The DNA of the CDR3 is TGTGCCAGCAGCTCCCAGACAAACACCGGGGAGCTGTTTTTT. Protein sequence: CASSSQTNTGELFF.

The chain uses TRBV7-2 and TRBJ2-1; no clear D. There are 13 residues in the CDR3. Germline V CDR1 and CDR2: SGHTA, FQGNSA. V lost 3 bases to trimming and J lost 4 bases, with 7 bases between them. The DNA of the CDR3 is TGTGCCAGCAGCTTGCCAGAATACAATGAGCAGTTCTTC. It specifies CASSLPEYNEQFF.

This clonotype was seen more than once but under ten times. The chain combines TRBV2 with TRBJ2-3; 10 nucleotides match TRBD2. V lost 6 bases, J lost 6 bases, and 6 bases stayed unmatched. The CDR3 has 14 amino acids. Germline CDR1 and CDR2: SNHLY and FYNNEI. The CDR3 coding sequence is TGTGCCAGCAGCCTACTAGCGGGACGGGATACGCAGTATTTT. As protein: CASSLLAGRDTQYF.